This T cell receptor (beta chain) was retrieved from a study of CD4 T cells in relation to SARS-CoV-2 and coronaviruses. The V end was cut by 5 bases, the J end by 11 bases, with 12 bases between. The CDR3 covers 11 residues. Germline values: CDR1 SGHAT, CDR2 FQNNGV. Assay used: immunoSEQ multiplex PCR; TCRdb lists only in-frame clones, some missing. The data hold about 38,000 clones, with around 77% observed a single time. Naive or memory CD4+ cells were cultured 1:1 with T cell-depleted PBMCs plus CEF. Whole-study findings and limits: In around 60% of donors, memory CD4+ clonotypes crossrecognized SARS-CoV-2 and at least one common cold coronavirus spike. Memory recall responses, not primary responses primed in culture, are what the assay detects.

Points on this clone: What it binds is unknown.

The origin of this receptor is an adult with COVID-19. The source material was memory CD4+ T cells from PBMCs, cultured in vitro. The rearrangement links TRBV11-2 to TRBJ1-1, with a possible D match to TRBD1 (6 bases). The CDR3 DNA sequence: TGTGCCAGCAGCCCGGGGGGGGCGGCTTTCTTT. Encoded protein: CASSPGGAAFF. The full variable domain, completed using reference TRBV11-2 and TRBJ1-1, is EAGVAQSPRYKIIEKRQSVAFWCNPISGHATLYWYQQILGQGPKLLIQFQNNGVVDDSQLPKDRFSAERLKGVDSTLKIQPAKLEDSAVYLCASSPGGAAFFGQGTRLTVV.